The clone carrying this T cell receptor beta chain was seen just once. V was shortened by 5 bases and J by 3 bases, with 10 bases between the two germline ends. Germline CDR1 MNHEY, CDR2 SMNVEV (reference sequence). The length of the CDR3 is 13 residues. TCRdb's table, derived via immunoSEQ multiplex PCR, lists solely in-frame clones and lacks some. The sample consists of about 67,000 clones, 91% of them appearing once. This sample is drawn from a study of T cell changes during pregnancy in multiple sclerosis. The receptor was derived from a female donor with multiple sclerosis, enrolled in a pregnancy study. The V gene is TRBV27, the J gene TRBJ1-2; a possible D gene is TRBD1 (6 bases). This specimen was peripheral blood, taken in the second trimester of pregnancy. The CDR3 loop reads CASSLTGYYGYTF. The CDR3 region has the DNA TGTGCCAGCAGTCTTACAGGGTACTATGGCTACACCTTC.